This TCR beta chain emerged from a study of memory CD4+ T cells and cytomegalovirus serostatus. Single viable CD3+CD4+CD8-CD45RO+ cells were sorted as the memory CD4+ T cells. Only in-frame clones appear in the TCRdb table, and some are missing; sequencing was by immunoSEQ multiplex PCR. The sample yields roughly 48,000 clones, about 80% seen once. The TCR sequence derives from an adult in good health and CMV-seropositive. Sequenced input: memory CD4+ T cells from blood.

CDR3 DNA sequence: TGTGCCAGCAGGGACAGTGCCGTCACAGATACGCAGTATTTT. Residues: CASRDSAVTDTQYF. The V call is TRBV6-5, the J call TRBJ2-3; TRBD1 is a possible D gene (6 bases). V lost 6 bases to trimming and J lost 2 bases, with 12 bases between them. In germline, CDR1 is MNHEY, CDR2 SVGAGI. CDR3 size: 14 residues.